This T cell receptor (beta chain) was documented in a study of blood T cell repertoires in COVID-19. The wider study: Samples came from the United States, Italy and Spain, spanning acute and convalescent COVID-19.

Germline CDR1 and CDR2: SGHTA and FQGNSA. The CDR3 spans 15 residues. The V and J ends lost 4 bases and 0 bases respectively, with 12 bases between them. TCRdb's copy holds only in-frame clones and misses some; the assay was immunoSEQ multiplex PCR. The sample consists of 35,000 to 50,000 clones, 80% to 90% of them appearing once. The clonotype comes from a woman in her thirties or forties with acute or convalescent COVID-19. The V gene is TRBV7-2, the J gene TRBJ1-2; weak D call: TRBD1 (6 bases). Sequencing was performed on peripheral blood. Here the CDR3 DNA reads TGTGCCAGCAGCTCAACAGGGTCCTCTAACTATGGCTACACCTTC. Its translation is CASSSTGSSNYGYTF.